A selection of T cell receptor beta chains follows, all from one sample in a study of cytomegalovirus exposure and HLA in healthy donors. Assay: immunoSEQ multiplex PCR; the TCRdb copy retains only in-frame clones and omits some. The sample holds 100,000 to 150,000 clones, approximately 61% seen once. Source material: PBMCs. The receptor source for this set is a woman aged 35 to 49 in good health and CMV-seronegative. The conserved cysteine and the conserved F or W are not part of the CDR3 here. Rows may omit the clone size; those that give it use once, few, many or a size class.

TRBJ2-3,.,TRBV19,ASSPSRDTQY
TRBJ1-3,.,TRBV18,ASSSRDTRSGNTIY
TRBJ2-1,.,TRBV27,ASSFETGPNNEQF
TRBJ1-2,.,TRBV28,ASSFASGGGGYT
TRBJ1-2,.,TRBV14,ASSHAGGTYGYT
TRBJ2-1,few,TRBV6-5,VAGGYNEQF
TRBJ1-2,few,TRBV5-1,ASSSTGEGYGYT
TRBJ2-2,.,TRBV5-4,ASSLGGAGGYTGELF
TRBJ2-5,.,TRBV18,ASSPSLAGGQETQY
TRBJ2-3,.,TRBV7-8,ASSSYSTLTDTQY
TRBJ2-7,.,TRBV7-8,ASTPSRGPQSEQY
TRBJ2-5,.,TRBV6-5,ASSYSNRRGKETQY
TRBJ2-3,.,TRBV9,ASSGGGGATDTQY
TRBJ1-5,few,TRBV5-5,ASSLAVIDRVSNQPQH
TRBJ1-1,few,TRBV19,ASSIRFGGFQGNEAF
TRBJ1-2,.,TRBV4-1,ASSQDGTGALYGYT
TRBJ1-5,.,TRBV7-2,ASSLGDRENQPQH
TRBJ2-1,.,TRBV7-6,ASSPPGGSYNEQF
TRBJ2-3,.,TRBV5-1,ASTSSAGGGTDTQY
TRBJ1-1,.,TRBV13,ASSLGGRVQLNTEAF
TRBJ2-7,.,TRBV7-2,ASSPMGQGVGEQY
TRBJ2-5,few,TRBV7-2,ASSQPGQSETQY
TRBJ1-1,.,TRBV11-2,ASSTYRGKRTEAF
TRBJ2-2,.,TRBV5-1,ASRARDRYTGELF
TRBJ1-6,.,TRBV27,ASSYGTPGISYNSPLH
TRBJ2-1,.,TRBV6-6,ASSNRGGSYNEQF
TRBJ1-5,.,TRBV15,ATSTRQGTGNQPQH
TRBJ2-7,.,TRBV5-1,ASSATFGRALYSYEQY
TRBJ1-6,.,TRBV25-1,ASSEGQRLNSPLH
TRBJ2-4,.,TRBV5-4,ASSLSGQNKNIQY
TRBJ2-7,.,TRBV7-6,ASSLELATQGFYYEQY
TRBJ2-1,.,TRBV9,ASSVGWGTSGGGEQF
TRBJ1-5,.,TRBV2,ASSDRGGNQPQH
TRBJ1-4,few,TRBV7-9,ASSLDQGSNEKLF
TRBJ2-2,.,TRBV2,ASSDRGFSTGELF
TRBJ1-2,.,TRBV28,ASSLSTQGGGYT
TRBJ1-1,once,TRBV7-9,ASSLRQGPATEAF
TRBJ1-4,.,TRBV5-6,ASSPRPGWGQDEKLF
TRBJ1-1,.,TRBV6-1,ASSGQNTEAF
TRBJ2-5,.,TRBV7-2,ASSSRRGGGETQY
TRBJ2-7,.,TRBV6-6,ASSVQGWQY
TRBJ2-1,once,TRBV4-2,ASSQVASGAYNEQF
TRBJ1-2,.,TRBV7-2,ASSLDRQVYGYT
TRBJ2-2,.,TRBV4-1,ASSQAVRTGELF
TRBJ2-7,few,TRBV6-5,ASRLNRDVVEQY
TRBJ2-7,.,TRBV30,AWSARGYEQY